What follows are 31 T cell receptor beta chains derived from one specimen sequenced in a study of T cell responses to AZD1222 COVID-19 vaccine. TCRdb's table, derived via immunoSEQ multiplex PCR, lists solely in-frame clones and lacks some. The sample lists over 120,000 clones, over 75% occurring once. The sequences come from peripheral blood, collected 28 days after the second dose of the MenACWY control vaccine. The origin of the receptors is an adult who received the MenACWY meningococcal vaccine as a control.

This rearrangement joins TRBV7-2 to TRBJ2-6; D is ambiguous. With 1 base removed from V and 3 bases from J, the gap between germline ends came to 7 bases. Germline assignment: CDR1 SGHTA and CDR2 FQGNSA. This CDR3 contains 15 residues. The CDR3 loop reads CASSLEGSGANVLTF. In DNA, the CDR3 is TGTGCCAGCAGCTTAGAGGGAAGTGGGGCCAACGTCCTGACTTTC. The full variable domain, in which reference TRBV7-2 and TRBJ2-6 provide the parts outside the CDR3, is GAGVSQSPSNKVTEKGKDVELRCDPISGHTALYWYRQSLGQGLEFLIYFQGNSAPDKSGLPSDRFSAERTGGSVSTLTIQRTQQEDSAVYLCASSLEGSGANVLTFGAGSRLTVL.

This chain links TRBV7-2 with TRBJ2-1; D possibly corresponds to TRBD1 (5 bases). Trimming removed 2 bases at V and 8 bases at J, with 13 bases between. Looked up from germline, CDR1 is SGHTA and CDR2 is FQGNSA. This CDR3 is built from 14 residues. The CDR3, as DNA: TGTGCCAGCAGCTTACGGACACCCTCGGATGAGCAGTTCTTC. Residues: CASSLRTPSDEQFF.

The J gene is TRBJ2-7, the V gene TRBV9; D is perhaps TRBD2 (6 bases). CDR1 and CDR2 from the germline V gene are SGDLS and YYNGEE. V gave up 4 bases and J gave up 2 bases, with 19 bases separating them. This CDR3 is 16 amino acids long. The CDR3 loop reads CASSPPRGDGAYEQYF. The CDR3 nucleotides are TGTGCCAGCAGCCCCCCCCGCGGGGACGGTGCCTACGAGCAGTACTTC.

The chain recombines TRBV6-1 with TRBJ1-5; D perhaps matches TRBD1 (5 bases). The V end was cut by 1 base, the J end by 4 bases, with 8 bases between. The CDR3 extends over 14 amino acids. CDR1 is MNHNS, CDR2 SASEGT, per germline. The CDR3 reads CASSEGGGNQPQHF. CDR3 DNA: TGTGCCAGCAGTGAAGGGGGGGGAAATCAGCCCCAGCATTTT.

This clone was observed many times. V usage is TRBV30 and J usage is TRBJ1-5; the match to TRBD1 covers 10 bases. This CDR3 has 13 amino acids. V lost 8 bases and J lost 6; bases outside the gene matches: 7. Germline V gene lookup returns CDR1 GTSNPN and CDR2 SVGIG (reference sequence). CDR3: CAADRGFGQPQHF. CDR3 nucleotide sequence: TGTGCCGCGGACAGGGGGTTCGGTCAGCCCCAGCATTTT.

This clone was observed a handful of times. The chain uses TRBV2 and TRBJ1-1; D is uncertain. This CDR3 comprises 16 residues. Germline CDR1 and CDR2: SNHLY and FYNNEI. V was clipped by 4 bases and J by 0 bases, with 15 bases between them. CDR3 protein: CASSASVDVVNTEAFF. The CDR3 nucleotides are TGTGCCAGCAGTGCGTCCGTAGACGTCGTGAACACTGAAGCTTTCTTT.

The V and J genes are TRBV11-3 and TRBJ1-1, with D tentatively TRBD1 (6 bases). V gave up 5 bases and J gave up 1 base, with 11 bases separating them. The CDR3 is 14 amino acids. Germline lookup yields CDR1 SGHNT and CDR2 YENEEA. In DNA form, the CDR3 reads TGTGCCAGCAGCACCCGGACAGAGAACACTGAAGCTTTCTTT. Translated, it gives CASSTRTENTEAFF.

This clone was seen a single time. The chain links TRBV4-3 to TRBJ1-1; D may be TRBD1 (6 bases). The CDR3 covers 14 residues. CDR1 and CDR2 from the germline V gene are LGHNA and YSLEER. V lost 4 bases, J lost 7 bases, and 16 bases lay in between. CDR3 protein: CASSRKQGPLEAFF. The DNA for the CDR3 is TGCGCCAGCAGCCGGAAACAGGGTCCCCTTGAAGCTTTCTTT.

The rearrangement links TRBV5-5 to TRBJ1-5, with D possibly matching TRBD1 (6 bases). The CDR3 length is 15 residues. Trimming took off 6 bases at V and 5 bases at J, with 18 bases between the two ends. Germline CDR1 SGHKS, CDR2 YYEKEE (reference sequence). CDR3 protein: CASTPWGQTDQPQHF. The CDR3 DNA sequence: TGTGCCAGCACCCCTTGGGGGCAGACTGATCAGCCCCAGCATTTT.

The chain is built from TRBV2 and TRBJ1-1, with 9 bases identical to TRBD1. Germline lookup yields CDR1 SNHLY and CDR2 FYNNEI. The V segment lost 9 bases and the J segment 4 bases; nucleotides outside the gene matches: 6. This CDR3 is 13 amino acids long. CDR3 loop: CASLGQGGTEAFF. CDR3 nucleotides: TGTGCCAGTTTGGGACAGGGAGGCACTGAAGCTTTCTTT. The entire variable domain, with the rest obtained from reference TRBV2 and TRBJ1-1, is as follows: EPEVTQTPSHQVTQMGQEVILRCVPISNHLYFYWYRQILGQKVEFLVSFYNNEISEKSEIFDDQFSVERPDGSNFTLKIRSTKLEDSAMYFCASLGQGGTEAFFGQGTRLTVV.

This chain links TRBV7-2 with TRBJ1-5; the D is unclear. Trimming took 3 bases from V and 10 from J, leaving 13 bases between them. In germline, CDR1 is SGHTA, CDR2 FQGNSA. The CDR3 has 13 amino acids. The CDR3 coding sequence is TGTGCCAGCAGCTTGGGCAGTTCAGCACCCCAGCATTTT. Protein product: CASSLGSSAPQHF.

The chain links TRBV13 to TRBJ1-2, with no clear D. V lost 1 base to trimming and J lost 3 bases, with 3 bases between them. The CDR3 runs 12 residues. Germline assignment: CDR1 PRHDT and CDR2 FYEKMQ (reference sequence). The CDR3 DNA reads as TGTGCCAGCAGCTTAGAGGACTATGGCTACACCTTC. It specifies CASSLEDYGYTF.

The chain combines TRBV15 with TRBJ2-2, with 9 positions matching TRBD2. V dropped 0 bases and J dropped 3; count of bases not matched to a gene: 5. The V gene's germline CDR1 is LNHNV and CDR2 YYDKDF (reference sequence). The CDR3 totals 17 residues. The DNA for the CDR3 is TGTGCCACCAGCAGAGATCGGTTAGCGGGAGACACCGGGGAGCTGTTTTTT. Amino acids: CATSRDRLAGDTGELFF.

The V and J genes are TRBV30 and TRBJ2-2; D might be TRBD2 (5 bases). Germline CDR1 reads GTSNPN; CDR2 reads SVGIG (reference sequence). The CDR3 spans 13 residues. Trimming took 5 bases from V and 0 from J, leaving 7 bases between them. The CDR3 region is CAWAGTNTGELFF. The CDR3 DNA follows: TGTGCCTGGGCCGGGACGAACACCGGGGAGCTGTTTTTT.

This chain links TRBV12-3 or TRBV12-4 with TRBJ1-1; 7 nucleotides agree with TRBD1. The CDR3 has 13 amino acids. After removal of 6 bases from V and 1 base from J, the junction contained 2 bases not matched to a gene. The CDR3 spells CASSRQGNTEAFF. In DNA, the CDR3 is TGTGCCAGCAGCAGACAGGGGAACACTGAAGCTTTCTTT.

The CDR3 spells CASSPGLLAKNIQYF. As DNA, the CDR3 is TGCGCCAGCAGCCCGGGATTACTAGCCAAAAACATTCAGTACTTC. The chain combines TRBV4-3 with TRBJ2-4; TRBD2 is a possible D gene (5 bases). V lost 4 bases, J lost 0 bases, and 10 bases lay in between. CDR3 length: 15 amino acids. Germline assignment: CDR1 LGHNA and CDR2 YSLEER.

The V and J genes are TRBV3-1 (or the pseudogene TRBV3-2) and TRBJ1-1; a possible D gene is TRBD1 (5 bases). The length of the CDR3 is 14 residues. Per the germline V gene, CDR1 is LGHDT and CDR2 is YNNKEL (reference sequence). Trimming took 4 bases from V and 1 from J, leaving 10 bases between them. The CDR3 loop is CASSPFDRNTEAFF. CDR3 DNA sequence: TGTGCCAGCAGCCCGTTTGACAGGAACACTGAAGCTTTCTTT.

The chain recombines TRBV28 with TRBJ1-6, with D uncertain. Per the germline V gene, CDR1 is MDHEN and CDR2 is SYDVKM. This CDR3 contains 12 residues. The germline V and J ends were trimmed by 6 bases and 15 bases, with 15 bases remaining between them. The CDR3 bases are TGTGCCAGCAGGGACTTATCCCCCGGCCTCCACTTT. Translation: CASRDLSPGLHF.

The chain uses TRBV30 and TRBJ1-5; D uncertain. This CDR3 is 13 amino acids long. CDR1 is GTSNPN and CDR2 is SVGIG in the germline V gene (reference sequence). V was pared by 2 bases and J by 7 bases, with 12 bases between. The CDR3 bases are TGTGCCTGGAGTCCCCCTCCGGGCCAGCCCCAGCATTTT. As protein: CAWSPPPGQPQHF.

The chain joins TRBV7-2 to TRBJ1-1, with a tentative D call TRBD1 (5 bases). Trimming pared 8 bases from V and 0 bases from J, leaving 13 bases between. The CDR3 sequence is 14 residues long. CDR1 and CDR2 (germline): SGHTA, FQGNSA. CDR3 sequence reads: CASGGTGLNTEAFF. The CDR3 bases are TGTGCCAGCGGAGGGACGGGTCTGAACACTGAAGCTTTCTTT.

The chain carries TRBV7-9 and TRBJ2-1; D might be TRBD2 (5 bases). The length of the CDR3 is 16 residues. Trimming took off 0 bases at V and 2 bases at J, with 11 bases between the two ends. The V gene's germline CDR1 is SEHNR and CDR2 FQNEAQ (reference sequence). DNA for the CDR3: TGTGCCAGCAGCTTAGCGTTAGCGATCACCTACAATGAGCAGTTCTTC. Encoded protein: CASSLALAITYNEQFF.

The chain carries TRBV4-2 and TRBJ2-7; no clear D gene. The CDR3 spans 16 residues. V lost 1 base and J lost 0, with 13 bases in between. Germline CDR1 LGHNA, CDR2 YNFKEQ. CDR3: CASSQGGAESSYEQYF. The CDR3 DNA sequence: TGTGCCAGCAGCCAAGGTGGAGCCGAAAGCTCCTACGAGCAGTACTTC.

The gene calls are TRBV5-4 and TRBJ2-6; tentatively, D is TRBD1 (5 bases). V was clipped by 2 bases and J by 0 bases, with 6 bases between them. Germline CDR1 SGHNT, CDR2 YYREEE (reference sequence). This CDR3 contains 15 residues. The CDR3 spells CASSFRGSGANVLTF. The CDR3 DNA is TGTGCCAGCAGCTTTAGGGGCTCTGGGGCCAACGTCCTGACTTTC.

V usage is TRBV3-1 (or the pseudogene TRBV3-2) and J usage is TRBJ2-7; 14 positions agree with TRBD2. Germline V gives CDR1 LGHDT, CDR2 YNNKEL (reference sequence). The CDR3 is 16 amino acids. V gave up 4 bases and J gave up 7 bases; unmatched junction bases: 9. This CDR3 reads CASSPEGTSGSREQYF. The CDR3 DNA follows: TGTGCCAGCAGCCCGGAGGGGACTAGCGGGAGTCGAGAGCAGTACTTC.

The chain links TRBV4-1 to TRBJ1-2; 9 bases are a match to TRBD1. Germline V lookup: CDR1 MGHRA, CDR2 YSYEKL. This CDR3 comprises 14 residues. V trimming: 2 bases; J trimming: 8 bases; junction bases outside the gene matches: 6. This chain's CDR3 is CASSQTGGQGGYTF. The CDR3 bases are TGCGCCAGCAGCCAAACCGGGGGACAGGGCGGCTACACCTTC.

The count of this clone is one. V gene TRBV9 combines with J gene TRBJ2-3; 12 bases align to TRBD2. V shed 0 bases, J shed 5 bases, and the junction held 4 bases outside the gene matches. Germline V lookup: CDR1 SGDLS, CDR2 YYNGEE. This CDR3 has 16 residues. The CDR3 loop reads CASSVASGRAGDTQYF. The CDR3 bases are TGTGCCAGCAGCGTAGCTAGCGGGAGGGCCGGAGATACGCAGTATTTT.

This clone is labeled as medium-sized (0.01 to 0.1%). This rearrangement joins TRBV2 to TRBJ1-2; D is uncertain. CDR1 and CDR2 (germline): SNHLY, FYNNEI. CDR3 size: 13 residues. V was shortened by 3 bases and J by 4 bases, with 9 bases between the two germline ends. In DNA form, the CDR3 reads TGTGCCAGCAGTGATAGTTCGGGCTATGGCTACACCTTC. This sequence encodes CASSDSSGYGYTF.

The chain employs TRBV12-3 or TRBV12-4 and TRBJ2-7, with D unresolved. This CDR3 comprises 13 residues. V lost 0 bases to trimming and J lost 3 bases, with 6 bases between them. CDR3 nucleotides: TGTGCCAGCAGTTTAGCTCGGATCTACGAGCAGTACTTC. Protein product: CASSLARIYEQYF.

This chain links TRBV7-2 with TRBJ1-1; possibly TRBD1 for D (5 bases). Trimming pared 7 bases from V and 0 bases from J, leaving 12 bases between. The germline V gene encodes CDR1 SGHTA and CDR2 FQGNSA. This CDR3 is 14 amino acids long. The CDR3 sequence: CASTEGRLNTEAFF. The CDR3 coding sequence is TGTGCCAGCACCGAGGGACGGCTGAACACTGAAGCTTTCTTT.

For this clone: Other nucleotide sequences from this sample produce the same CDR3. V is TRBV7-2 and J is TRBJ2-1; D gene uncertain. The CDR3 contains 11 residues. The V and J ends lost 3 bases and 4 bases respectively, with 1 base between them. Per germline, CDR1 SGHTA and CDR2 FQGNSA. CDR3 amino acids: CASSFYNEQFF. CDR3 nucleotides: TGTGCCAGCAGCTTTTACAATGAGCAGTTCTTC.

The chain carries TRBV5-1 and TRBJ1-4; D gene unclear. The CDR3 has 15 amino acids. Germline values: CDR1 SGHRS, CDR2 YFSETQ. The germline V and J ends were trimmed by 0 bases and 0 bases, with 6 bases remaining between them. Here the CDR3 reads CASSLGSATNEKLFF. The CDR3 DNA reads TGCGCCAGCAGCTTGGGATCCGCAACTAATGAAAAACTGTTTTTT.